This TCR beta chain comes out of a study of T cells in Graves' hyperthyroidism and ophthalmopathy. Disease duration under 2 months; hyperthyroidism patients were aged 18 to 65. Each diagnosis was grounded in clinical symptoms, serum thyroxine and TRAb, thyroid ultrasound, and orbital computed tomography. Germline CDR1 reads MDHEN; CDR2 reads SYDVKM. V was cut by 2 bases and J by 4 bases, with 14 bases left in between. The CDR3 length is 15 residues. Amplified TCR beta CDR3 regions came from RNA transcripts. The TCR CDR3 was amplified in a first-round RT-PCR using the HTBI primer set. TCRdb redid the calling of the multiplex PCR reads with MiXCR, one entry per CDR3 protein. The sample carries around 240,000 distinct CDR3 sequences, roughly 14% recorded once.

Sequenced: blood. This receptor was identified in a woman in her 40s with Graves' hyperthyroidism that later progressed to Graves' ophthalmopathy. The chain links TRBV28 to TRBJ1-2, with D perhaps TRBD1 (5 bases). CDR3 sequence: CASSLQGLLFYGYTF. The CDR3, as DNA: TGTGCCAGCAGTTTACAGGGACTACTTTTCTATGGCTACACCTTC.